A single sample gave rise to the 25 T cell receptor beta chains below, sequenced in a study of blood T cell repertoires in COVID-19 (TCRdb year 2020). Libraries were prepared through the immunoSEQ multiplex PCR assay. TCRdb provides this immuneACCESS table in a form limited to in-frame rearrangements. Some clones are lacking; in checked studies, under half of them reflect an unresolved V gene, and why the rest are absent is not known. The sample table contains 250,000 to 300,000 clones; only one count was recorded for 85% to 90% of them. Under 2.5% of the sample goes to the ten largest clones. Sequenced input: PBMCs or T cells enriched from blood (not recorded which). The receptors were sampled from a woman aged 55-70 years in a cohort exposed to, infected with or recovered from COVID-19 (not recorded which).

This clone was observed a single time. The DNA of the CDR3 is TGTGCCTTGGGGAGGGTCAGTAGCGGTGGCTACACCTTC. Amino acid sequence: CALGRVSSGGYTF. The rearrangement uses TRBV30 and TRBJ1-2; D gene ambiguous. Germline-derived CDR1 and CDR2 are GTSNPN and SVGIG (reference sequence). CDR3 length: 13 residues. The germline V and J ends were trimmed by 7 bases and 7 bases, with 19 bases remaining between them. Supplemented by reference TRBV30 and TRBJ1-2, the full variable domain reads SQTIHQWPATLVQPVGSPLSLECTVEGTSNPNLYWYRQAAGRGLQLLFYSVGIGQISSEVPQNLSASRPQDRQFILSSKKLLLSDSGFYLCALGRVSSGGYTFGSGTRLTVV.

The genes are TRBV7-3 and TRBJ1-1, with 7 bases aligning to TRBD1. Trimming took 5 bases from V and 1 from J; bases not matched to a gene: 4. The CDR3 runs to 14 residues. Germline lookup yields CDR1 SGHTA and CDR2 FQGTGA. The CDR3 bases are TGTGCCAGCAGCGCGGGACAGACGAACACTGAAGCTTTCTTT. It yields the protein CASSAGQTNTEAFF.

V usage is TRBV7-9 and J usage is TRBJ1-3; 7 nucleotides agree with TRBD1. V shed 5 bases and J 6 bases; nucleotides not matched to a gene: 7. The CDR3 consists of 14 residues. The germline CDR1 and CDR2 sequences are SEHNR and FQNEAQ (reference sequence). DNA for the CDR3: TGTGCCAGCAGCGACCGGGACAGAGAAAACACCATATATTTT. Translating it yields CASSDRDRENTIYF.

A single count supports this clone. V gene TRBV28 combines with J gene TRBJ2-7, with D tentatively TRBD2 (6 bases). Germline V gene lookup returns CDR1 MDHEN and CDR2 SYDVKM. This CDR3 is 14 amino acids long. V lost 6 bases, J lost 4 bases, and 16 bases lay in between. The CDR3 loop reads CASRKPLGRYEQYF. Written as DNA, the CDR3 is TGTGCCAGCAGAAAGCCCCTCGGGAGATACGAGCAGTACTTC.

This clone occurred a few times. The rearrangement joins TRBV29-1 to TRBJ1-5; D may be TRBD1 (5 bases). CDR3 length: 13 amino acids. Germline V CDR1 and CDR2: SQVTM, ANQGSEA. V lost 4 bases and J lost 5, with 12 bases in between. As DNA, the CDR3 is TGCAGCGTTGGCAGGGAGGGCGATCAGCCCCAGCATTTT. Its translation: CSVGREGDQPQHF.

A single count supports this clone. The rearrangement uses TRBV9 and TRBJ1-4, with a weak D call TRBD1 (5 bases). Germline V CDR1 and CDR2: SGDLS, YYNGEE. The CDR3 consists of 14 residues. V dropped 1 base and J dropped 6 bases, with 10 bases sitting between them. CDR3 amino acids: CASSVRGSDEKLFF. The CDR3 DNA is TGTGCCAGCAGCGTACGGGGGTCTGATGAAAAACTGTTTTTT.

V is TRBV12-3 or TRBV12-4 and J is TRBJ1-1; D is perhaps TRBD1 (5 bases). V lost 6 bases and J lost 5, with 13 bases in between. The CDR3 is made up of 13 amino acids. In DNA, the CDR3 is TGTGCCAGCAGCTCAGCCCAGGGAACTGAAGCTTTCTTT. This gives the protein CASSSAQGTEAFF.

The chain recombines TRBV23-1 with TRBJ1-5; weak D call: TRBD1 (5 bases). TRBV23-1 is sorted into the ORF group, with uncertain function. The ends were cut back, 4 bases at V and 0 bases at J, with 16 bases in the middle. The CDR3 consists of 17 residues. Written as DNA, the CDR3 is TGCGCCAGCAGTCTGTACAGTAGGGGATATAGCAATCAGCCCCAGCATTTT. It specifies CASSLYSRGYSNQPQHF.

The CDR3 loop reads CASSLRTGVSYEQYF. In DNA form, the CDR3 reads TGCGCCAGCAGCTTAAGGACAGGGGTTTCCTACGAGCAGTACTTC. The chain uses TRBV5-1 and TRBJ2-7; TRBD1 aligns across 9 bases. V dropped 2 bases and J dropped 1; count of bases not matched to a gene: 4. Germline CDR1 SGHRS, CDR2 YFSETQ. CDR3 length: 15 amino acids.

The chain links TRBV28 to TRBJ1-1, with 10 bases aligning to TRBD1. J gave up 3 bases and V 0 bases, and 1 base lay outside the gene matches. The CDR3 extends over 15 amino acids. The germline gives CDR1 MDHEN, CDR2 SYDVKM. For the CDR3, the DNA is TGTGCCAGCAGTTTATGGGGACAGGGGCACACTGAAGCTTTCTTT. Protein product: CASSLWGQGHTEAFF.

This rearrangement joins TRBV11-3 to TRBJ2-1; TRBD2 aligns across 12 bases. The J segment lost 6 bases and the V segment lost 5 bases, leaving 14 bases of the junction unmatched. The CDR3 extends over 18 amino acids. Germline CDR1 SGHNT, CDR2 YENEEA. The CDR3 sequence is CASSTGGVLAGGRNEQFF. The CDR3 DNA reads as TGTGCCAGCAGCACAGGGGGGGTACTAGCGGGAGGCCGCAATGAGCAGTTCTTC.

The CDR3 sequence: CASSGSSGGSTDTQYF. The DNA for the CDR3 is TGTGCCAGCAGTGGTTCTAGCGGGGGGAGCACAGATACGCAGTATTTT. This chain links TRBV2 with TRBJ2-3, with 11 bases that match TRBD2. Germline V gene lookup returns CDR1 SNHLY and CDR2 FYNNEI. Trimming at V came to 4 bases and at J to 0 bases, leaving 3 bases not matched to a gene. The length of the CDR3 is 16 residues. Complete variable domain (other parts from reference TRBV2 and TRBJ2-3): EPEVTQTPSHQVTQMGQEVILRCVPISNHLYFYWYRQILGQKVEFLVSFYNNEISEKSEIFDDQFSVERPDGSNFTLKIRSTKLEDSAMYFCASSGSSGGSTDTQYFGPGTRLTVL.

This chain links TRBV2 with TRBJ2-7, with D possibly matching TRBD1 (6 bases). CDR1 is SNHLY and CDR2 is FYNNEI in the germline V gene. The CDR3 has 14 amino acids. Trimming removed 6 bases from V and 10 bases from J, with 22 bases in between. As DNA, the CDR3 is TGTGCCAGCAGCGGGGTGGACAGAACTACGTCCCAGTACTTC. It specifies CASSGVDRTTSQYF.

This chain connects TRBV30 to TRBJ1-1, with unresolved D. CDR3 length: 12 amino acids. V lost 3 bases, J lost 1 base, and 6 bases lay in between. Per germline, CDR1 GTSNPN and CDR2 SVGIG (reference sequence). As DNA, the CDR3 is TGTGCCTGGAGACAGCCGAACACTGAAGCTTTCTTT. Protein: CAWRQPNTEAFF.

The CDR3 sequence is CAWSPDRDREQFF. As DNA, the CDR3 is TGTGCCTGGAGCCCAGACAGGGATCGTGAGCAGTTCTTC. The rearrangement links TRBV30 to TRBJ2-1, with 7 bases that match TRBD1. The germline V gene has CDR1 GTSNPN and CDR2 SVGIG (reference sequence). This CDR3 contains 13 residues. Trimming cost V 3 bases and J 9 bases; bases outside gene matches: 8.

This chain links TRBV24-1 with TRBJ1-5, with TRBD1 matching 7 bases. The CDR3 has 14 residues. Germline trimming cut 4 bases from V and 7 bases from J; bases unmatched to any gene: 6. From germline, CDR1 is KGHDR and CDR2 SFDVKD. CDR3 amino acids: CATSDSTGNQPQHF. The CDR3 nucleotides read TGTGCCACCAGTGACTCGACAGGGAACCAGCCCCAGCATTTT.

The chain carries TRBV27 and TRBJ1-1; D is ambiguous. The V end was cut by 10 bases, the J end by 4 bases, with 19 bases between. Germline CDR1 reads MNHEY; CDR2 reads SMNVEV (reference sequence). The CDR3 is 14 amino acids. CDR3 DNA: TGTGCCACCCGACACCGGGGTTCGGGCACTGAAGCTTTCTTT. Amino acid sequence: CATRHRGSGTEAFF.

The chain recombines TRBV28 with TRBJ1-2; no firm D call. Per germline, CDR1 MDHEN and CDR2 SYDVKM. V was shortened by 1 base and J by 14 bases, with 23 bases between the two germline ends. The CDR3 has 15 amino acids. The CDR3 loop reads CASSLSGSGRGVLTF. In DNA, the CDR3 is TGTGCCAGCAGTTTATCGGGAAGCGGGCGGGGAGTATTGACCTTC.

The count of this clone is one. V gene TRBV7-8 combines with J gene TRBJ2-1; 14 bases fit TRBD2. This CDR3 is built from 18 residues. The junction had 6 bases not matched to a gene; V was cut back by 5 bases and J by 0 bases. Germline V gene sequence: CDR1 SGHVS, CDR2 FQNEAQ. The chain's CDR3 is CASSPGLAGESSYNEQFF. DNA of the CDR3: TGTGCCAGCAGCCCGGGACTAGCGGGGGAAAGCTCCTACAATGAGCAGTTCTTC. Supplemented by reference TRBV7-8 and TRBJ2-1, the full variable domain reads GAGVSQSPRYKVAKRGQDVALRCDPISGHVSLFWYQQALGQGPEFLTYFQNEAQLDKSGLPSDRFFAERPEGSVSTLKIQRTQQEDSAVYLCASSPGLAGESSYNEQFFGPGTRLTVL.

This rearrangement joins TRBV5-1 to TRBJ1-1; no definite D call. Germline V gene sequence: CDR1 SGHRS, CDR2 YFSETQ. This CDR3 has 14 amino acids. With 5 bases removed from V and 1 base from J, the gap between germline ends came to 12 bases. This CDR3 is CASSGGLANTEAFF. The CDR3 DNA reads as TGCGCCAGCAGTGGAGGGTTGGCGAACACTGAAGCTTTCTTT.

The chain joins TRBV7-3 to TRBJ2-1, with 8 bases matching TRBD1. CDR3 size: 16 residues. The junction had 9 bases not matched to a gene; V was cut back by 5 bases and J by 3 bases. Germline loops: CDR1 SGHTA, CDR2 FQGTGA. The CDR3 coding sequence is TGTGCCAGCAGCGAGAGATCAGGGGGCCTCTACAATGAGCAGTTCTTC. Translation gives CASSERSGGLYNEQFF. Using reference TRBV7-3 and TRBJ2-1 for the parts outside the CDR3, the full variable domain is GAGVSQTPSNKVTEKGKYVELRCDPISGHTALYWYRQSLGQGPEFLIYFQGTGAADDSGLPNDRFFAVRPEGSVSTLKIQRTERGDSAVYLCASSERSGGLYNEQFFGPGTRLTVL.

The rearrangement uses TRBV5-1 and TRBJ2-1; no clear D. This CDR3 is built from 14 residues. V was shortened by 0 bases and J by 6 bases, with 10 bases between the two germline ends. The germline V gene has CDR1 SGHRS and CDR2 YFSETQ. CDR3 region: CASSLAVTGNEQFF. CDR3 sequence (DNA): TGCGCCAGCAGCTTGGCAGTGACGGGCAATGAGCAGTTCTTC.

This clone was counted a few times. The V gene is TRBV7-2, the J gene TRBJ1-2, with a weak D call TRBD1 (5 bases). The CDR3 contains 14 residues. Between the trimmed V and J ends, which lost 5 bases and 1 base, there was a span of 11 bases. The V gene's germline CDR1 is SGHTA and CDR2 FQGNSA. CDR3 region: CASSPTGGNYGYTF. DNA for the CDR3: TGTGCCAGCAGCCCGACCGGGGGTAACTATGGCTACACCTTC. Combining the CDR3 with reference TRBV7-2 and TRBJ1-2 gives the whole variable domain GAGVSQSPSNKVTEKGKDVELRCDPISGHTALYWYRQSLGQGLEFLIYFQGNSAPDKSGLPSDRFSAERTGGSVSTLTIQRTQQEDSAVYLCASSPTGGNYGYTFGSGTRLTVV.

The chain couples TRBV7-8 to TRBJ2-7; D is undetermined. The germline V gene encodes CDR1 SGHVS and CDR2 FQNEAQ. This CDR3 comprises 12 residues. Trimming cost V 5 bases and J 3 bases, with 8 bases left between them. CDR3 in amino acids: CASSPTVYEQYF. The CDR3 nucleotides are TGTGCCAGCAGCCCCACGGTCTACGAGCAGTACTTC.

The J gene is TRBJ1-6, the V gene TRBV2, with 8 bases lining up with TRBD1. This CDR3 is built from 14 residues. Germline CDR1 and CDR2: SNHLY and FYNNEI. Germline trimming cut 9 bases from V and 7 bases from J; bases unmatched to any gene: 8. Here the CDR3 DNA reads TGTGCCAGTACGATAGGACAGGGAAATTCACCCCTCCACTTT. Translation gives CASTIGQGNSPLHF. Full variable domain (missing parts from reference TRBV2 and TRBJ1-6): EPEVTQTPSHQVTQMGQEVILRCVPISNHLYFYWYRQILGQKVEFLVSFYNNEISEKSEIFDDQFSVERPDGSNFTLKIRSTKLEDSAMYFCASTIGQGNSPLHFGNGTRLTVT.